Listed below are T cell receptor beta chains from one sample, sequenced in a study of long-term antiretroviral therapy in people with HIV. Here immunoSEQ multiplex PCR was the method, and the copy in TCRdb shows in-frame clones only, minus some. The sample shows around 40,000 clones, roughly 94% of them seen only once. Sequencing was performed on unsorted PBMCs, taken 4.1 years after starting antiretroviral therapy. Receptors were obtained from a woman aged 45-65 years with HIV. Both conserved end residues are trimmed from each CDR3. Each record gives: CDR3 protein, D gene, V gene. D genes are given only for firm matches.

CDR3 protein: ASSLATHLGQGANTGELF
D gene: TRBD1
V gene: TRBV5-8

CDR3 protein: ASSRTVTQETQY
D gene: .
V gene: TRBV6-1

CDR3 protein: ASSRLNSYEQY
D gene: .
V gene: TRBV18

CDR3 protein: ASSPQSGGGAILIDTQY
D gene: .
V gene: TRBV7-9

CDR3 protein: AWSARKPAPPLH
D gene: .
V gene: TRBV30

CDR3 protein: ASSVGDGSLF
D gene: .
V gene: TRBV9

CDR3 protein: ASRKRDSRVYGYT
D gene: .
V gene: TRBV5-6

CDR3 protein: ASSQGRGKYNEQF
D gene: TRBD2
V gene: TRBV4-2

CDR3 protein: ASSTTRVRYSNQPQH
D gene: .
V gene: TRBV19

CDR3 protein: AWSVETGSSEKLF
D gene: TRBD1
V gene: TRBV30

CDR3 protein: ASSYSGHQPQH
D gene: .
V gene: TRBV6-6

CDR3 protein: ASSLAGQTNEKLF
D gene: .
V gene: TRBV5-1

CDR3 protein: ASSSDPGTGPEKLF
D gene: TRBD1
V gene: TRBV7-9

CDR3 protein: ASSRRGSSGANVLT
D gene: .
V gene: TRBV11-3

CDR3 protein: AISGKIGGTNEQF
D gene: .
V gene: TRBV10-3

CDR3 protein: ASSSPHTNQPQH
D gene: .
V gene: TRBV27

CDR3 protein: ASRGGTGSEAF
D gene: TRBD1
V gene: TRBV5-1

CDR3 protein: ASSTGGWGTEAF
D gene: TRBD1
V gene: TRBV6-1

CDR3 protein: ASSRFVAGGNQPQH
D gene: .
V gene: TRBV4-1